The 10 T cell receptor beta chains presented below share a single source sample, sequenced in a study of T cell repertoires in cytomegalovirus infection. TCRdb re-called the reads with MiXCR, one entry per CDR3 protein. The sample has hundreds of thousands of distinct CDR3 sequences; around 24% are singletons. The specimen was CD8+ T cells from PBMCs. These receptors originate from a human donor in good health (CMV status not recorded). Some clones in this sample may be carry-over from other donors' samples.

The sample holds many counts of this clonotype. The chain couples TRBV6-6 to TRBJ1-1; D remains unclear. Germline-derived CDR1 and CDR2 are MNHNY and SVGAGI (reference sequence). Trimming took off 2 bases at V and 1 base at J, with 8 bases between the two ends. This CDR3 is built from 14 residues. CDR3 residues: CASSYRVGNTEAFF. The DNA of the CDR3 is TGTGCCAGCAGTTACCGGGTAGGGAACACTGAAGCTTTCTTT.

This chain joins TRBV14 and TRBJ1-4; D not resolved. This CDR3 is 17 amino acids long. V dropped 3 bases and J dropped 7 bases, with 21 bases sitting between them. The germline gives CDR1 SGHDN, CDR2 FVKESK. The DNA of the CDR3 is TGTGCCAGCAGCCACTTCCTAACGGACTCCCGGATTGAAAAACTGTTTTTT. Amino acids: CASSHFLTDSRIEKLFF.

The chain carries TRBV20-1 and TRBJ2-4; 9 nucleotides agree with TRBD2. V shed 8 bases, J shed 1 base, and the junction held 12 bases outside the gene matches. Germline CDR1 is DFQATT and CDR2 is SNEGSKA (reference sequence). The CDR3 runs to 16 residues. DNA for the CDR3: TGCAGTTCCTGGACCCCTAGCGGGGATGCCAAAAACATTCAGTACTTC. Amino acid sequence: CSSWTPSGDAKNIQYF.

This rearrangement joins TRBV11-3 to TRBJ2-2, with 14 positions matching TRBD2. Germline V gene sequence: CDR1 SGHNT, CDR2 YENEEA. V trimming: 3 bases; J trimming: 6 bases; junction bases outside the gene matches: 6. The CDR3 is 17 amino acids. Written as DNA, the CDR3 is TGTGCCAGCAGCTTCGAGCCGGGACTAGCGGGGGCCGGGGAGCTGTTTTTT. Translating gives CASSFEPGLAGAGELFF.

This clonotype was recorded at least ten times. The rearrangement links TRBV6-5 to TRBJ1-1; 7 bases match TRBD1. Germline CDR1 reads MNHEY; CDR2 reads SVGAGI. The length of the CDR3 is 15 residues. With V trimmed by 0 bases and J by 4 bases, 5 bases remained unmatched. CDR3 sequence reads: CASSYSGPGGTEAFF. CDR3 bases: TGTGCCAGCAGTTACTCGGGGCCAGGGGGCACTGAAGCTTTCTTT.

A few counts support this clonotype. V usage is TRBV7-9 and J usage is TRBJ2-1, with D possibly being TRBD1 (5 bases). The CDR3 contains 16 residues. V was pared by 5 bases and J by 4 bases, with 18 bases between. Germline V gene lookup returns CDR1 SEHNR and CDR2 FQNEAQ (reference sequence). The CDR3 here is CASSVPQGPFYNEQFF. The CDR3 nucleotides read TGTGCCAGCAGCGTTCCTCAGGGTCCTTTTTACAATGAGCAGTTCTTC.

The V gene is TRBV6-1, the J gene TRBJ1-1; D ambiguous. With 6 bases removed from V and 1 base from J, the gap between germline ends came to 12 bases. Germline assignment: CDR1 MNHNS and CDR2 SASEGT. The CDR3 runs to 14 residues. The CDR3 DNA is TGTGCCAGCAGCGTGAGGGTATGGAACACTGAAGCTTTCTTT. The encoded protein is CASSVRVWNTEAFF.

The rearrangement uses TRBV7-6 and TRBJ1-6; TRBD1 agrees at 7 bases. CDR1 and CDR2 (germline): SGHVS, FNYEAQ. This CDR3 comprises 16 residues. With 5 bases clipped from V and 10 bases from J, the junction kept 14 bases outside the gene matches. The CDR3 DNA is TGTGCCAGCAGCCCGGGGACAGCGCGGGCGTTCTCACCCCTCCACTTT. Its protein product is CASSPGTARAFSPLHF.

The gene calls are TRBV6-1 and TRBJ1-2; the match to TRBD1 covers 8 bases. Germline V gene sequence: CDR1 MNHNS, CDR2 SASEGT. This CDR3 comprises 16 residues. With 5 bases clipped from V and 4 bases from J, the junction kept 12 bases outside the gene matches. CDR3 DNA: TGTGCCAGCAGTCAGACCCAGACAGGGGCTATCTATGGCTACACCTTC. Its protein is CASSQTQTGAIYGYTF.

This clonotype was detected only a few times. The chain employs TRBV7-3 and TRBJ2-1, with TRBD2 matching over 9 bases. Per germline, CDR1 SGHTA and CDR2 FQGTGA. After removal of 0 bases from V and 3 bases from J, the junction contained 6 bases not matched to a gene. The CDR3 spans 17 residues. The CDR3 DNA follows: TGTGCCAGCAGCTTAACGGGCGGGGGGGGGCTCTACAATGAGCAGTTCTTC. Translation: CASSLTGGGGLYNEQFF.